The 5 T cell receptor beta chains presented below share a single source sample, sequenced in a study of T cells in Graves' hyperthyroidism and ophthalmopathy (dated by TCRdb to the late 2010s). Receptor libraries were prepared by multiplex PCR. The instrument was an Illumina HiSeq 2000. The TCR beta CDR3 regions were amplified from the RNA transcripts. A first-round RT-PCR of the TCR CDR3 used the HTBI primer set with the Qiagen OneStep RT-PCR kit. In TCRdb, the public reads were trimmed at Q25 with fastp and aligned with MiXCR, with productive beta chains retained. Duplicate CDR3 protein sequences are folded into a single record with the most common DNA and genes. The sample profile shows a few hundred thousand distinct CDR3 sequences; more than 15% of them were found once. The leading ten clones occupy 25% to 30% of the sample. Sequencing was done on a sample of blood. These receptors were collected from a woman between 18 and 30 years old with Graves' hyperthyroidism that later progressed to Graves' ophthalmopathy.

V and J are TRBV10-3 and TRBJ1-2, with 11 bases identical to TRBD1. This CDR3 has 14 residues. V dropped 2 bases and J dropped 4; count of bases not matched to a gene: 0. Germline CDR1 is ENHRY and CDR2 is SYGVKD. CDR3 loop: CAISEGTGGYGYTF. The DNA for the CDR3 is TGTGCCATCAGTGAGGGGACAGGGGGCTATGGCTACACCTTC.

For this clonotype: A much larger clone is a single base away; this may be a read error. This rearrangement joins TRBV12-3 or TRBV12-4 to TRBJ2-2; D is tentatively TRBD1 or TRBD2 (6 bases each). The CDR3 runs 16 residues. The V end was cut by 5 bases, the J end by 3 bases, with 16 bases between. The CDR3 nucleotides read TGTGCCAGCAGTACACAGGGAGGTCTGGACACCGGGGAGCTGTTTTTT. Translated: CASSTQGGLDTGELFF.

This clonotype was recorded many times. The genes are TRBV6-2 or TRBV6-3 and TRBJ1-1; no clear D. The ends were cut back, 2 bases at V and 7 bases at J, with 11 bases in the middle. The CDR3 extends over 13 amino acids. Germline CDR1 and CDR2: MNHEY and SVGEGT. The DNA of the CDR3 is TGTGCCAGCAGTTACCCGCCGGGTGTTGAAGCTTTCTTT. Translated, it gives CASSYPPGVEAFF.

In this sample, this clonotype turned up many times. Written as DNA, the CDR3 is TGTGCCAGCAGCTTAACAAAAGGGGGACGGTACCAAGAGACCCAGTACTTC. This encodes CASSLTKGGRYQETQYF. The chain joins TRBV7-2 to TRBJ2-5, with D tentatively TRBD1 (6 bases). There are 17 residues in the CDR3. Per germline, CDR1 SGHTA and CDR2 FQGNSA. Trimming stripped 2 bases from V and 0 bases from J, with 16 bases between.

This clonotype was recorded once. The chain joins TRBV4-1 to TRBJ2-7; D is unresolved. This CDR3 is built from 14 residues. Germline values: CDR1 MGHRA, CDR2 YSYEKL. Trimming left V 2 bases short and J 0 bases short, with 8 bases between. CDR3 residues: CASSQRISSYEQYF. CDR3 DNA sequence: TGCGCCAGCAGCCAACGGATCAGCTCCTACGAGCAGTACTTC.